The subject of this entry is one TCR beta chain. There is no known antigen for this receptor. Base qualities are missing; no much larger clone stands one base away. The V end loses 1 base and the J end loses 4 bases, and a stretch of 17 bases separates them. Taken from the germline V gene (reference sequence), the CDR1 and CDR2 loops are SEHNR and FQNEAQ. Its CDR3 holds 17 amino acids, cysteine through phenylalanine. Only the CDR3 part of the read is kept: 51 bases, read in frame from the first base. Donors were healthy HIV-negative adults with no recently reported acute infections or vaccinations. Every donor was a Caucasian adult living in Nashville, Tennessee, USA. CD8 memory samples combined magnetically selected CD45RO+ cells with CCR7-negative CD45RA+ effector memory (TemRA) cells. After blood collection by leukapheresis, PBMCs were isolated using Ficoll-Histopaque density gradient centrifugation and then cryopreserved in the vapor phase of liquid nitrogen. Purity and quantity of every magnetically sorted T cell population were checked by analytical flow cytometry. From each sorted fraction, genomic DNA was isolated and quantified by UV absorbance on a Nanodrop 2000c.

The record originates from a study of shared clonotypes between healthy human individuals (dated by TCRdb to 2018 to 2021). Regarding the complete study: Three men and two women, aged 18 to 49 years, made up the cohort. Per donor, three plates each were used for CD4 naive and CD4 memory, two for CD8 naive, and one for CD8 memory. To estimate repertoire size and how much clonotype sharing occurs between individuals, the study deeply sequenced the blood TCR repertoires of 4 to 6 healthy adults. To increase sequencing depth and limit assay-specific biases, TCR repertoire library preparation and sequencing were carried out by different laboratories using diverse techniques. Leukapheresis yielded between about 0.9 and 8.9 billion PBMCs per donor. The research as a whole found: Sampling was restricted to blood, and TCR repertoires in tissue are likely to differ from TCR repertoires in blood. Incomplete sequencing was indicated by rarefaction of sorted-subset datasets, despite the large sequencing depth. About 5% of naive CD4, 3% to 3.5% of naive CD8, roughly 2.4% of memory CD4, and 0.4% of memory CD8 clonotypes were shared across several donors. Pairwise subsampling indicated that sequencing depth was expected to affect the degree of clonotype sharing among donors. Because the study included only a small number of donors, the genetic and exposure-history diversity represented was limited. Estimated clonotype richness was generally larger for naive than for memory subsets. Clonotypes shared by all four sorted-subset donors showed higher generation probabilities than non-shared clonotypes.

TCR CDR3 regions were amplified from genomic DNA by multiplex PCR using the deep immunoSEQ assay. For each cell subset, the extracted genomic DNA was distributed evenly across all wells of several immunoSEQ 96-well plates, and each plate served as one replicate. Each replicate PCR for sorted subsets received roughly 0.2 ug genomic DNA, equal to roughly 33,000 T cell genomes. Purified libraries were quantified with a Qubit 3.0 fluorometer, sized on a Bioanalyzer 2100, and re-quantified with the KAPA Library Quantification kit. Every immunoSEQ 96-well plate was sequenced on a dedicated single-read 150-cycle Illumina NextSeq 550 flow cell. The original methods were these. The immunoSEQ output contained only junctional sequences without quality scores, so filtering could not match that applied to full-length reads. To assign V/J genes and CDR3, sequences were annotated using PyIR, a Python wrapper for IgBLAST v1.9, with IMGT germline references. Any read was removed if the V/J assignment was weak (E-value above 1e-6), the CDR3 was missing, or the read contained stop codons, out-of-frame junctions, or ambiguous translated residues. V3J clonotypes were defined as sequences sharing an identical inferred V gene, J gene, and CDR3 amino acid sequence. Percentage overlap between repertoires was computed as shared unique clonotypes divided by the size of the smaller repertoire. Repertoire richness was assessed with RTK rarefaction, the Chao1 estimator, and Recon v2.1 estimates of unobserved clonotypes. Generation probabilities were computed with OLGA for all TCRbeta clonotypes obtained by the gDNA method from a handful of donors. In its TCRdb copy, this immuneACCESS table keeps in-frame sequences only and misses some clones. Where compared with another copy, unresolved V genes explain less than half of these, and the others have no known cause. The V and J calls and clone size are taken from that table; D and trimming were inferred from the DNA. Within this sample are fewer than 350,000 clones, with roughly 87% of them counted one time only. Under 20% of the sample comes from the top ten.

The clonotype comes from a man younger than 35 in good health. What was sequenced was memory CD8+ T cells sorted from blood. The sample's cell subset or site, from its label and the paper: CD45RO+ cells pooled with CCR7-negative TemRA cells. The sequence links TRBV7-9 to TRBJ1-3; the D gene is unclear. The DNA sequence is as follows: TGTGCCAGCAGCTTAGGGGAGGACTCTTCACCCGGAAACACCATATATTTT. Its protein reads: CASSLGEDSSPGNTIYF.